This is a list of T cell receptor beta chains from one sample in a study of cytomegalovirus exposure and HLA in healthy donors. This table comes from immunoSEQ multiplex PCR, and its TCRdb copy is limited to in-frame clones, with some not included. The sample yields about 120,000 clones, over 60% seen once. Sequenced input: PBMCs. The receptors were gathered from a male donor in good health and CMV-seropositive. The CDR3 runs from the conserved cysteine through the conserved F or W. A D gene is named only where the DNA matches it firmly. The listing skips clone size in some rows; elsewhere it reads once, few, many or a size class.

CDR3 length: 13
J gene: TRBJ2-1
D gene: TRBD2
clone size: .
V gene: TRBV7-2
CDR3 DNA: TGTGCCAGCAGCGTTAGCGGGAACAATGAGCAGTTCTTC
CDR3 protein: CASSVSGNNEQFF

CDR3 length: 14
J gene: TRBJ2-3
D gene: TRBD1
clone size: few
V gene: TRBV15
CDR3 DNA: TGTGCCACCAAGGGGCAGGGGGAAACAGATACGCAGTATTTT
CDR3 protein: CATKGQGETDTQYF

CDR3 length: 12
J gene: TRBJ2-7
D gene: TRBD1
clone size: .
V gene: TRBV18
CDR3 DNA: TGTGCCAGCTCAGGGACAGCATACGAGCAGTACTTC
CDR3 protein: CASSGTAYEQYF

CDR3 length: 14
J gene: TRBJ2-5
D gene: .
clone size: .
V gene: TRBV28
CDR3 DNA: TGTGCCAGCAGTCCCGGGACAACAGAAGAGACCCAGTACTTC
CDR3 protein: CASSPGTTEETQYF

CDR3 length: 15
J gene: TRBJ2-3
D gene: TRBD2
clone size: .
V gene: TRBV5-4
CDR3 DNA: TGTGCCAGCAGCCCGGGACTAGCGGCCACAGATACGCAGTATTTT
CDR3 protein: CASSPGLAATDTQYF

CDR3 length: 14
J gene: TRBJ1-2
D gene: TRBD1
clone size: .
V gene: TRBV10-3
CDR3 DNA: TGTGCCATCAGTGAGGACAGGGGGACGAGTGGCTACACCTTC
CDR3 protein: CAISEDRGTSGYTF

CDR3 length: 18
J gene: TRBJ1-4
D gene: TRBD1
clone size: .
V gene: TRBV7-9
CDR3 DNA: TGTGCCAGCAGCCCCCTCGGGACAGGGATTGCAACTAATGAAAAACTGTTTTTT
CDR3 protein: CASSPLGTGIATNEKLFF

CDR3 length: 16
J gene: TRBJ2-7
D gene: TRBD1
clone size: .
V gene: TRBV5-1
CDR3 DNA: TGCGCCAGCAGCTTGCAGGGCGGACAGGGACAATACGAGCAGTACTTC
CDR3 protein: CASSLQGGQGQYEQYF

CDR3 length: 13
J gene: TRBJ1-2
D gene: .
clone size: .
V gene: TRBV5-8
CDR3 DNA: TGTGCCAGCAGCTTGCGGGGGGAGAACGGCTACACCTTC
CDR3 protein: CASSLRGENGYTF

CDR3 length: 14
J gene: TRBJ2-7
D gene: .
clone size: once
V gene: TRBV23-1
CDR3 DNA: TGCGCCAGCAGTCGCGGAGCACTGAGCTACGAGCAGTACTTC
CDR3 protein: CASSRGALSYEQYF

CDR3 length: 14
J gene: TRBJ2-3
D gene: TRBD1
clone size: .
V gene: TRBV6-5
CDR3 DNA: TGTGCCAGCAGTGAAGGGACAGGGGCAGATACGCAGTATTTT
CDR3 protein: CASSEGTGADTQYF

CDR3 length: 18
J gene: TRBJ2-5
D gene: TRBD2
clone size: .
V gene: TRBV5-1
CDR3 DNA: TGCGCCAGCAGCTTACACAACGCACCGGGACTAGCGGGAGAGACCCAGTACTTC
CDR3 protein: CASSLHNAPGLAGETQYF

CDR3 length: 17
J gene: TRBJ2-3
D gene: TRBD2
clone size: .
V gene: TRBV4-2
CDR3 DNA: TGTGCCAGCAGCCCGCCCGAGAGGGCGGGAGGGCCAGATACGCAGTATTTT
CDR3 protein: CASSPPERAGGPDTQYF

CDR3 length: 14
J gene: TRBJ2-7
D gene: .
clone size: .
V gene: TRBV19
CDR3 DNA: TGTGCCAGTAGTGAACTAGTCGGGCCGTACGAGCAGTACTTC
CDR3 protein: CASSELVGPYEQYF

CDR3 length: 16
J gene: TRBJ2-3
D gene: .
clone size: .
V gene: TRBV5-1
CDR3 DNA: TGCGCCAGCGCTCACAAACAGGGTTTTGGCACAGATACGCAGTATTTT
CDR3 protein: CASAHKQGFGTDTQYF

CDR3 length: 14
J gene: TRBJ1-4
D gene: .
clone size: few
V gene: TRBV5-1
CDR3 DNA: TGCGCCAGCAGAGAGTGGCTCGGTAGTTCGGGACTGTTTTTT
CDR3 protein: CASREWLGSSGLFF

CDR3 length: 13
J gene: TRBJ1-1
D gene: .
clone size: .
V gene: TRBV2
CDR3 DNA: TGTGCCAGCTGCCTGAAAGGGGACACTGAAGCTTTCTTT
CDR3 protein: CASCLKGDTEAFF